The next 2 T cell receptor beta chains were all read from a single sample in a study of T-cell reconstitution after alpha-beta-depleted transplantation in children. A library of TCRbeta sequences, prepared with unique molecular identifiers, was generated. TCRdb passed the PCR reads through MiXCR, listing each CDR3 protein once. The table includes 500,000 or so distinct CDR3 sequences, around 10% detected once. Sequenced here: PBMCs, mostly from graft donor cells, sampled 180 days after TCRalphabeta/CD19-depleted stem cell transplant. The receptor source for this set is a female patient aged 2 to 10 who had a stem cell transplant for aplastic anemia, so the T cells may come from the graft donor.

The chain employs TRBV5-1 and TRBJ2-1, with 8 bases fitting TRBD2. Germline values: CDR1 SGHRS, CDR2 YFSETQ. V shed 4 bases and J 12 bases; nucleotides not matched to a gene: 15. The CDR3 covers 15 residues. The CDR3 nucleotides are TGCGCCAGCAGCCTTACTAGCGGCCGAATTGAGGGGCAGTTCTTC. Translating it yields CASSLTSGRIEGQFF.

There are a few counts of this clonotype. The rearrangement joins TRBV5-1 to TRBJ2-1; 11 positions agree with TRBD2. CDR3 size: 18 residues. Per germline, CDR1 SGHRS and CDR2 YFSETQ. The V segment lost 5 bases and the J segment 6 bases; nucleotides outside the gene matches: 16. As DNA, the CDR3 is TGCGCCAGCAGGTTGAGGACGACTAGCGGGAAGGTCCGCAATGAGCAGTTCTTC. This translates into CASRLRTTSGKVRNEQFF. The entire variable domain, with the rest obtained from reference TRBV5-1 and TRBJ2-1, is as follows: KAGVTQTPRYLIKTRGQQVTLSCSPISGHRSVSWYQQTPGQGLQFLFEYFSETQRNKGNFPGRFSGRQFSNSRSEMNVSTLELGDSALYLCASRLRTTSGKVRNEQFFGPGTRLTVL.